Listed below are T cell receptor beta chains from one sample, sequenced in a study of OX40 agonist ivuxolimab in advanced cancers. Measured with immunoSEQ multiplex PCR; TCRdb has only the in-frame clones, and not every one. The sample includes roughly 90,000 clones, approximately 91% of them seen just once. The sample here was CD4+ or CD8+ T cells sorted from blood, taken in a trial of the OX40 agonist ivuxolimab. The receptors come from an adult with an advanced solid tumor such as melanoma, head and neck, liver or kidney cancer. CDR3s include the opening cysteine and the closing phenylalanine or tryptophan. D genes are given only for firm matches. Size is omitted from some rows. Given values are once, few, many or a class for expanded clones.

j_call: TRBJ2-7
clone_size: .
v_call: TRBV5-1
d_call: TRBD1
cdr3_aa: CASSLRGTVSYEQYF
cdr3_nt: TGCGCCAGCAGCTTACGAGGGACAGTTTCCTACGAGCAGTACTTC

j_call: TRBJ2-7
clone_size: .
v_call: TRBV28
d_call: TRBD2
cdr3_aa: CASTAGLAAYEQYF
cdr3_nt: TGTGCCAGCACCGCCGGACTAGCGGCTTACGAGCAGTACTTC

j_call: TRBJ1-1
clone_size: once
v_call: TRBV6-5
d_call: TRBD1
cdr3_aa: CASSGTGQMNTEAFF
cdr3_nt: TGTGCCAGCAGCGGAACGGGACAGATGAACACTGAAGCTTTCTTT

j_call: TRBJ2-1
clone_size: .
v_call: TRBV5-1
d_call: TRBD2
cdr3_aa: CASSLAASGRVYNEQFF
cdr3_nt: TGCGCCAGCAGCTTGGCGGCTAGCGGGAGGGTATACAATGAGCAGTTCTTC

j_call: TRBJ2-3
clone_size: .
v_call: TRBV2
d_call: .
cdr3_aa: CASSSTDTQYF
cdr3_nt: TGTGCCAGCAGTTCCACAGATACGCAGTATTTT

j_call: TRBJ2-5
clone_size: .
v_call: TRBV5-1
d_call: .
cdr3_aa: CASSLAGSGGETQYF
cdr3_nt: TGCGCCAGCAGCTTGGCCGGGTCGGGTGGAGAGACCCAGTACTTC

j_call: TRBJ2-1
clone_size: .
v_call: TRBV5-1
d_call: .
cdr3_aa: CASSFRLVAEDNEQFF
cdr3_nt: TGCGCCAGCAGCTTTAGGCTTGTGGCGGAAGACAATGAGCAGTTCTTC

j_call: TRBJ1-3
clone_size: .
v_call: TRBV30
d_call: .
cdr3_aa: CAWSPTAYGNTIYF
cdr3_nt: TGTGCCTGGAGCCCGACCGCTTACGGAAACACCATATATTTT

j_call: TRBJ2-7
clone_size: .
v_call: TRBV6-5
d_call: TRBD1
cdr3_aa: CASSSRQGSYEQYF
cdr3_nt: TGTGCCAGCAGTTCCAGACAGGGCTCCTACGAGCAGTACTTC

j_call: TRBJ2-5
clone_size: .
v_call: TRBV7-2
d_call: .
cdr3_aa: CASSSDLTETQYF
cdr3_nt: TGTGCCAGCAGCTCCGACCTGACAGAGACCCAGTACTTC

j_call: TRBJ1-5
clone_size: once
v_call: TRBV19
d_call: TRBD1
cdr3_aa: CASSTRTGGMVNQPQHF
cdr3_nt: TGTGCCAGTAGTACCAGGACAGGGGGAATGGTCAATCAGCCCCAGCATTTT

j_call: TRBJ2-2
clone_size: .
v_call: TRBV12-5
d_call: .
cdr3_aa: CASQGGFGGELFF
cdr3_nt: TGTGCTAGTCAAGGGGGATTTGGCGGGGAGCTGTTTTTT

j_call: TRBJ2-3
clone_size: .
v_call: TRBV18
d_call: TRBD1
cdr3_aa: CASSPPGTGPGGDTQYF
cdr3_nt: TGTGCCAGCTCACCACCCGGGACAGGGCCCGGAGGAGATACGCAGTATTTT

j_call: TRBJ2-2
clone_size: .
v_call: TRBV29-1
d_call: TRBD1
cdr3_aa: CSGGTGRNTGELFF
cdr3_nt: TGCAGCGGGGGGACAGGGCGGAACACCGGGGAGCTGTTTTTT

j_call: TRBJ1-1
clone_size: .
v_call: TRBV5-4
d_call: .
cdr3_aa: CASSFGVKGTEAFF
cdr3_nt: TGTGCCAGCAGCTTCGGGGTCAAGGGGACTGAAGCTTTCTTT

j_call: TRBJ2-2
clone_size: .
v_call: TRBV7-2
d_call: .
cdr3_aa: CASSLNAAGSSGELFF
cdr3_nt: TGTGCCAGCAGCTTAAACGCGGCGGGCTCCTCCGGGGAGCTGTTTTTT

j_call: TRBJ2-1
clone_size: .
v_call: TRBV6-4
d_call: TRBD2
cdr3_aa: CASSDVSGVGYNEQFF
cdr3_nt: TGTGCCAGCAGTGATGTAAGCGGGGTAGGCTACAATGAGCAGTTCTTC

j_call: TRBJ2-2
clone_size: .
v_call: TRBV7-8
d_call: TRBD1
cdr3_aa: CASSFTGVLPGELFF
cdr3_nt: TGTGCCAGCAGCTTTACAGGGGTTTTACCCGGGGAGCTGTTTTTT

j_call: TRBJ2-7
clone_size: .
v_call: TRBV19
d_call: .
cdr3_aa: CASSMGREYEQYF
cdr3_nt: TGTGCCAGTAGTATGGGAAGGGAATACGAGCAGTACTTC

j_call: TRBJ2-3
clone_size: .
v_call: TRBV11-2
d_call: .
cdr3_aa: CASGTYQGRGTDTQYF
cdr3_nt: TGTGCCAGCGGCACGTACCAGGGGCGCGGCACAGATACGCAGTATTTT

j_call: TRBJ2-7
clone_size: .
v_call: TRBV27
d_call: .
cdr3_aa: CASSTAGLEQYF
cdr3_nt: TGTGCCAGCAGTACAGCAGGACTCGAGCAGTACTTC

j_call: TRBJ1-5
clone_size: few
v_call: TRBV2
d_call: .
cdr3_aa: CASSRQRGNQPQHF
cdr3_nt: TGTGCCAGCAGTAGGCAGCGTGGCAATCAGCCCCAGCATTTT

j_call: TRBJ2-1
clone_size: .
v_call: TRBV11-2
d_call: TRBD2
cdr3_aa: CASSLRTSGYNEQFF
cdr3_nt: TGTGCCAGCAGCCTCCGGACTAGCGGCTACAATGAGCAGTTCTTC

j_call: TRBJ2-1
clone_size: .
v_call: TRBV4-2
d_call: .
cdr3_aa: CASSQELQGGEQFF
cdr3_nt: TGTGCCAGCAGCCAAGAACTCCAAGGGGGGGAGCAGTTCTTC

j_call: TRBJ2-5
clone_size: .
v_call: TRBV7-6
d_call: TRBD2
cdr3_aa: CASSSVGGPRETQYF
cdr3_nt: TGTGCCAGCAGCTCGGTGGGAGGGCCGAGGGAGACCCAGTACTTC

j_call: TRBJ1-5
clone_size: .
v_call: TRBV5-4
d_call: .
cdr3_aa: CAYSWRVASGQPQHF
cdr3_nt: TGTGCTTACAGCTGGAGGGTAGCATCAGGTCAGCCCCAGCATTTT

j_call: TRBJ2-1
clone_size: once
v_call: TRBV5-1
d_call: TRBD2
cdr3_aa: CASSLTSGRAHEQFF
cdr3_nt: TGCGCCAGCAGCTTGACTAGCGGGAGGGCCCATGAGCAGTTCTTC

j_call: TRBJ2-7
clone_size: .
v_call: TRBV5-1
d_call: TRBD1
cdr3_aa: CASSLGTGIHEQYF
cdr3_nt: TGCGCCAGCAGCTTAGGGACAGGGATACACGAGCAGTACTTC

j_call: TRBJ2-2
clone_size: .
v_call: TRBV7-3
d_call: .
cdr3_aa: CASSLSTGKSGELFF
cdr3_nt: TGTGCCAGCAGCTTATCTACAGGGAAGAGTGGGGAGCTGTTTTTT

j_call: TRBJ2-6
clone_size: once
v_call: TRBV5-4
d_call: TRBD2
cdr3_aa: CASSLGTSGASGGANVLTF
cdr3_nt: TGTGCCAGCAGCCTTGGGACTAGCGGGGCCTCCGGGGGGGCCAACGTCCTGACTTTC

j_call: TRBJ2-6
clone_size: .
v_call: TRBV25-1
d_call: .
cdr3_aa: CASIEPGANVLTF
cdr3_nt: TGTGCCAGCATAGAGCCTGGGGCCAACGTCCTGACTTTC

j_call: TRBJ2-5
clone_size: .
v_call: TRBV15
d_call: TRBD2
cdr3_aa: CATSGGAAGEETQYF
cdr3_nt: TGTGCCACCAGCGGGGGGGCAGCGGGAGAAGAGACCCAGTACTTC

j_call: TRBJ2-7
clone_size: .
v_call: TRBV7-9
d_call: .
cdr3_aa: CASRSGRVGEKQYF
cdr3_nt: TGTGCCAGCAGGTCTGGGCGGGTGGGAGAAAAGCAGTACTTC

j_call: TRBJ2-3
clone_size: .
v_call: TRBV7-8
d_call: .
cdr3_aa: CASSPFPRGETDTQYF
cdr3_nt: TGTGCCAGCAGCCCCTTCCCCAGGGGAGAAACAGATACGCAGTATTTT

j_call: TRBJ1-2
clone_size: .
v_call: TRBV4-2
d_call: TRBD1
cdr3_aa: CASSQLPGQGYYGYTF
cdr3_nt: TGTGCCAGCAGCCAGCTTCCGGGACAGGGTTACTATGGCTACACCTTC

j_call: TRBJ2-3
clone_size: once
v_call: TRBV2
d_call: .
cdr3_aa: CASSLGLNTDTQYF
cdr3_nt: TGTGCCAGCAGCCTGGGACTTAACACAGATACGCAGTATTTT

j_call: TRBJ2-3
clone_size: .
v_call: TRBV18
d_call: TRBD2
cdr3_aa: CASSPTSGRDTQYF
cdr3_nt: TGTGCCAGCTCACCGACTAGCGGGAGGGATACGCAGTATTTT

j_call: TRBJ2-3
clone_size: .
v_call: TRBV5-4
d_call: TRBD1
cdr3_aa: CASSSYRGTDTQYF
cdr3_nt: TGTGCCAGCAGCTCCTACAGGGGTACAGATACGCAGTATTTT

j_call: TRBJ2-7
clone_size: .
v_call: TRBV5-1
d_call: .
cdr3_aa: CASRTTGDIYEQYF
cdr3_nt: TGCGCCAGCAGAACGACGGGAGATATCTACGAGCAGTACTTC

j_call: TRBJ2-2
clone_size: .
v_call: TRBV5-1
d_call: .
cdr3_aa: CASSLAGITGELFF
cdr3_nt: TGCGCCAGCAGCTTGGCAGGGATCACCGGGGAGCTGTTTTTT

j_call: TRBJ1-5
clone_size: .
v_call: TRBV2
d_call: TRBD1
cdr3_aa: CASSGDRGNNQPQHF
cdr3_nt: TGTGCCAGCAGTGGGGACAGGGGGAACAATCAGCCCCAGCATTTT

j_call: TRBJ2-5
clone_size: .
v_call: TRBV15
d_call: TRBD2
cdr3_aa: CATSWTRGETQYF
cdr3_nt: TGTGCCACCAGCTGGACTAGAGGGGAGACCCAGTACTTC

j_call: TRBJ2-1
clone_size: .
v_call: TRBV6-5
d_call: TRBD2
cdr3_aa: CASSLAGVSYNEQFF
cdr3_nt: TGTGCCAGCAGTTTGGCGGGAGTTTCCTACAATGAGCAGTTCTTC

j_call: TRBJ1-4
clone_size: .
v_call: TRBV5-1
d_call: .
cdr3_aa: CASTLGRVVATNEKLFF
cdr3_nt: TGCGCCAGCACCCTCGGACGCGTCGTTGCAACTAATGAAAAACTGTTTTTT

j_call: TRBJ1-4
clone_size: .
v_call: TRBV2
d_call: .
cdr3_aa: CASSDGQGRINEKLFF
cdr3_nt: TGTGCCAGCAGCGACGGTCAGGGACGGATTAATGAAAAACTGTTTTTT

j_call: TRBJ1-2
clone_size: .
v_call: TRBV6-5
d_call: .
cdr3_aa: CASRSGTVGGYTF
cdr3_nt: TGTGCCAGCAGGTCCGGGACTGTCGGGGGCTACACCTTC

j_call: TRBJ1-2
clone_size: .
v_call: TRBV6-5
d_call: .
cdr3_aa: CASSYSLVYGYTF
cdr3_nt: TGTGCCAGCAGTTACAGTCTAGTTTATGGCTACACCTTC

j_call: TRBJ1-5
clone_size: .
v_call: TRBV19
d_call: .
cdr3_aa: CASSRGNQPQHF
cdr3_nt: TGTGCCAGTAGTAGGGGCAATCAGCCCCAGCATTTT

j_call: TRBJ2-3
clone_size: .
v_call: TRBV29-1
d_call: .
cdr3_aa: CSVAGDLRADTQYF
cdr3_nt: TGCAGCGTAGCAGGGGACCTGAGGGCAGATACGCAGTATTTT

j_call: TRBJ2-4
clone_size: once
v_call: TRBV20-1
d_call: .
cdr3_aa: CSASHADIQYF
cdr3_nt: TGCAGTGCTAGCCACGCGGACATTCAGTACTTC

j_call: TRBJ2-5
clone_size: .
v_call: TRBV7-7
d_call: .
cdr3_aa: CASSGSGFQETQYF
cdr3_nt: TGTGCCAGCAGCGGGAGCGGGTTCCAAGAGACCCAGTACTTC

j_call: TRBJ1-1
clone_size: .
v_call: TRBV7-9
d_call: .
cdr3_aa: CASSPAWGVNTEAFF
cdr3_nt: TGTGCCAGCAGCCCAGCTTGGGGCGTGAACACTGAAGCTTTCTTT

j_call: TRBJ2-7
clone_size: few
v_call: TRBV21-1
d_call: .
cdr3_aa: CASSKPSTVIYEQYF
cdr3_nt: TGTGCCAGCAGCAAACCCTCGACAGTGATCTACGAGCAGTACTTC

j_call: TRBJ2-7
clone_size: .
v_call: TRBV5-1
d_call: .
cdr3_aa: CASSLARGGEQYF
cdr3_nt: TGCGCCAGCAGCTTGGCCAGGGGTGGCGAGCAGTACTTC

j_call: TRBJ2-2
clone_size: .
v_call: TRBV27
d_call: .
cdr3_aa: CASGDGTNTGELFF
cdr3_nt: TGTGCCAGCGGGGACGGTACGAACACCGGGGAGCTGTTTTTT

j_call: TRBJ2-3
clone_size: .
v_call: TRBV4-2
d_call: .
cdr3_aa: CASSQEKADTQYF
cdr3_nt: TGTGCCAGCAGCCAAGAGAAAGCGGATACGCAGTATTTT

j_call: TRBJ1-4
clone_size: .
v_call: TRBV19
d_call: TRBD1
cdr3_aa: CASSPQGAGEKLFF
cdr3_nt: TGTGCCAGTAGTCCCCAGGGGGCCGGTGAAAAACTGTTTTTT

j_call: TRBJ2-4
clone_size: .
v_call: TRBV5-8
d_call: .
cdr3_aa: CASSLAVSRAKNIQYF
cdr3_nt: TGTGCCAGCAGCTTGGCCGTCAGCAGAGCCAAAAACATTCAGTACTTC